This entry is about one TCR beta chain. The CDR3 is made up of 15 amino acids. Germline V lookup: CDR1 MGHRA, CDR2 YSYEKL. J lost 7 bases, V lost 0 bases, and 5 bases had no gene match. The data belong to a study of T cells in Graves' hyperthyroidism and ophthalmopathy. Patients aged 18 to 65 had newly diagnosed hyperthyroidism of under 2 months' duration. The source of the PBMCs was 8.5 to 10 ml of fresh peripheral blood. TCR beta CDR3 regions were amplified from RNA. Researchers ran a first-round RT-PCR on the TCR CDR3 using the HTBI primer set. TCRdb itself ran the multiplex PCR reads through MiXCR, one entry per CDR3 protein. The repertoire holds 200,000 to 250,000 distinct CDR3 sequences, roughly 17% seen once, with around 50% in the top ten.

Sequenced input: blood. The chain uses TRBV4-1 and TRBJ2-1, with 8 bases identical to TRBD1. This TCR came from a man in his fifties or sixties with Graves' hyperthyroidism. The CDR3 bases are TGCGCCAGCAGCCAAGAAAGGACAGGGTGGAATGAGCAGTTCTTC. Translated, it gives CASSQERTGWNEQFF.